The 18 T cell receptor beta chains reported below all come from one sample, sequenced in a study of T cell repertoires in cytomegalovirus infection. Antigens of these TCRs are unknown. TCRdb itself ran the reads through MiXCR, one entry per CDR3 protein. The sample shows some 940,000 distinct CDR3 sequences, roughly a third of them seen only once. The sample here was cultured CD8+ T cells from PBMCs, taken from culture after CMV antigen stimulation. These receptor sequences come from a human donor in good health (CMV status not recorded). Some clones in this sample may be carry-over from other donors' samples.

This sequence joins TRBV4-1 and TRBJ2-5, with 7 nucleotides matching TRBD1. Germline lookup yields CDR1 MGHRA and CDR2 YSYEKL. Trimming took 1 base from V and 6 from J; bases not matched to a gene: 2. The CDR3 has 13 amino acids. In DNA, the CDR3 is TGCGCCAGCAGCCAAGGACAGGGAAAGACCCAGTACTTC. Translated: CASSQGQGKTQYF.

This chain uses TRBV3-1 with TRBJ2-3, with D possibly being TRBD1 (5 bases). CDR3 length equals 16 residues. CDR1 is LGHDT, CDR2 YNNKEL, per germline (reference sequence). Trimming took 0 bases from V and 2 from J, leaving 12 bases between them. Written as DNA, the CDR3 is TGTGCCAGCAGCCAAGATCCCCTAGGGGTCACAGATACGCAGTATTTT. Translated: CASSQDPLGVTDTQYF.

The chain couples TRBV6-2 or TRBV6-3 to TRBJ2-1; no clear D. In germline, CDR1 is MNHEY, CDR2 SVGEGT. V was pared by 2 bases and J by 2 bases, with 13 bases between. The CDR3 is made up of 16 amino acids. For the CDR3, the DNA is TGTGCCAGCAGTTACACCGGCGGTGGGACCTACAATGAGCAGTTCTTC. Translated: CASSYTGGGTYNEQFF.

This chain's CDR3 is CATSAQKAKNIQYF. The CDR3 coding sequence is TGTGCCACCAGCGCTCAAAAAGCCAAAAACATTCAGTACTTC. The chain carries TRBV15 and TRBJ2-4; D remains unclear. The CDR3 sequence is 14 residues long. CDR1 LNHNV and CDR2 YYDKDF come from the germline V gene (reference sequence). Trimming took off 5 bases at V and 0 bases at J, with 8 bases between the two ends.

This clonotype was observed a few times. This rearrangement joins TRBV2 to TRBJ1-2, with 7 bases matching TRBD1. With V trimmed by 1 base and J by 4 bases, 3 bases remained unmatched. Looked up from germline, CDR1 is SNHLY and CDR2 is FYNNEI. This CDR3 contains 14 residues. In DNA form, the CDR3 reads TGTGCCAGCAGTGAAGGGGGACAGCTCTATGGCTACACCTTC. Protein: CASSEGGQLYGYTF.

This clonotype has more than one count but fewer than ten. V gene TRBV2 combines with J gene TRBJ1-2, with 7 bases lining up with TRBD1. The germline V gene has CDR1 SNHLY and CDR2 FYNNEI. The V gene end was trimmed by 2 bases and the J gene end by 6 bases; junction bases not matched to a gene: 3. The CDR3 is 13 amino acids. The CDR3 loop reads CASSELDRDGYTF. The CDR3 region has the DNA TGTGCCAGCAGTGAACTAGACAGGGATGGCTACACCTTC. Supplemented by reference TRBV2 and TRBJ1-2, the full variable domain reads EPEVTQTPSHQVTQMGQEVILRCVPISNHLYFYWYRQILGQKVEFLVSFYNNEISEKSEIFDDQFSVERPDGSNFTLKIRSTKLEDSAMYFCASSELDRDGYTFGSGTRLTVV.

As DNA, the CDR3 is TGCGCCAGCAGCACCGCCGGGACTCCCGCAGAGACCCAGTACTTC. It translates to CASSTAGTPAETQYF. This chain links TRBV5-1 with TRBJ2-5, with D possibly being TRBD2 (6 bases). Germline V gene data show CDR1 as SGHRS and CDR2 as YFSETQ. The V gene lost 4 bases and the J gene lost 4 bases, with 17 bases spanning the gap. CDR3 length: 15 amino acids.

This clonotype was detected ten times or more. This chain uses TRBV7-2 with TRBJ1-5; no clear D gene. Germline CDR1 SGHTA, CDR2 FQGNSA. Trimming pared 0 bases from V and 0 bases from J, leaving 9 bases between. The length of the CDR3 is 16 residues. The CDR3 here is CASSLAPGYSNQPQHF. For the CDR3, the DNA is TGTGCCAGCAGCTTAGCGCCCGGGTATAGCAATCAGCCCCAGCATTTT. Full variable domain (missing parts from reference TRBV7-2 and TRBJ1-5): GAGVSQSPSNKVTEKGKDVELRCDPISGHTALYWYRQSLGQGLEFLIYFQGNSAPDKSGLPSDRFSAERTGGSVSTLTIQRTQQEDSAVYLCASSLAPGYSNQPQHFGDGTRLSIL.

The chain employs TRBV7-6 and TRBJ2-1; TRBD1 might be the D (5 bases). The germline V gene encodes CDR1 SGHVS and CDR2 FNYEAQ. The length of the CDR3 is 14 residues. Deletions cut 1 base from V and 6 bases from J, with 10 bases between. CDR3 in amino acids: CASSLGGHFNEQFF. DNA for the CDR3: TGTGCCAGCAGCTTAGGAGGACACTTCAATGAGCAGTTCTTC.

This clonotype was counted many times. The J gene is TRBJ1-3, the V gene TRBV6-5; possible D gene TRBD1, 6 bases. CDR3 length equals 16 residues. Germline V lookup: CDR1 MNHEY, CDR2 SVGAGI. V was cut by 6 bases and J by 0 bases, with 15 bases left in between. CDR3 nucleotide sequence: TGTGCCAGCAGGTTGACCGGACAGTTCTCTGGAAACACCATATATTTT. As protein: CASRLTGQFSGNTIYF.

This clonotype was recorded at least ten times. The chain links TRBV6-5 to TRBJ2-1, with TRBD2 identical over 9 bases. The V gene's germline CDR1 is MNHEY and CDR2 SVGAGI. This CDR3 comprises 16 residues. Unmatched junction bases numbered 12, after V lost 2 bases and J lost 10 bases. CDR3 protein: CASSYGASGAPLEQFF. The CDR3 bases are TGTGCCAGCAGTTACGGGGCTAGCGGGGCGCCCCTGGAGCAGTTCTTC.

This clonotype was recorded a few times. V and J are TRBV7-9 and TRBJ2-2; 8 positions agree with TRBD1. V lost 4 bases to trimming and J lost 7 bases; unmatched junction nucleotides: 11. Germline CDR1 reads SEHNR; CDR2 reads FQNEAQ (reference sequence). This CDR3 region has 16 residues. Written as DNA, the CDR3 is TGTGCCAGCAGCTCCCCCGGGACAGGAATTCACGGGGAGCTGTTTTTT. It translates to CASSSPGTGIHGELFF.

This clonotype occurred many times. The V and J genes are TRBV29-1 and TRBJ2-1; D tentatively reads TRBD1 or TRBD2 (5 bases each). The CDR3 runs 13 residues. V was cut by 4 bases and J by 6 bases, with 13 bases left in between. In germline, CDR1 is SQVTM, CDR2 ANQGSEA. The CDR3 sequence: CSVGVWGPNEQFF. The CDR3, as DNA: TGCAGCGTTGGGGTGTGGGGACCCAATGAGCAGTTCTTC.

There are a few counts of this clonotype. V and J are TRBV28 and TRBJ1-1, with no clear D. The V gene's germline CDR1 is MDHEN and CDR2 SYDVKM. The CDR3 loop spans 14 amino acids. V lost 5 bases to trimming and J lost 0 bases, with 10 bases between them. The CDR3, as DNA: TGTGCCAGCAGTATACAGATTTTGAACACTGAAGCTTTCTTT. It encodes CASSIQILNTEAFF.

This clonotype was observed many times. The CDR3 DNA follows: TGTGCCAGCAGCTTAGGAAGGGGGGCTTACCAAGAGACCCAGTACTTC. This codes for CASSLGRGAYQETQYF. V gene TRBV7-2 combines with J gene TRBJ2-5; D assignment may be TRBD1 or TRBD2 (6 bases each). Germline V gene sequence: CDR1 SGHTA, CDR2 FQGNSA. V was clipped by 1 base and J by 0 bases, with 12 bases between them. This CDR3 region has 16 residues.

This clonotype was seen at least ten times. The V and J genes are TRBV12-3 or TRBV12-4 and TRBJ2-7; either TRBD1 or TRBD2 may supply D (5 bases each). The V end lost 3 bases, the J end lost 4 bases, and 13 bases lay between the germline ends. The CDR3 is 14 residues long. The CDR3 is CASSFVGDPYEQYF. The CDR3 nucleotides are TGTGCCAGCAGTTTTGTCGGGGACCCTTACGAGCAGTACTTC.

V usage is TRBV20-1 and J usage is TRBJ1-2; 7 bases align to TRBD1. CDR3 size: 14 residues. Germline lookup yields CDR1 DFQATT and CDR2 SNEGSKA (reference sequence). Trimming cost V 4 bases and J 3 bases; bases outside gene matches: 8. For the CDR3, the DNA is TGCAGTGCTATTCGACAGGGCGGTGACTATGGCTACACCTTC. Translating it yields CSAIRQGGDYGYTF.

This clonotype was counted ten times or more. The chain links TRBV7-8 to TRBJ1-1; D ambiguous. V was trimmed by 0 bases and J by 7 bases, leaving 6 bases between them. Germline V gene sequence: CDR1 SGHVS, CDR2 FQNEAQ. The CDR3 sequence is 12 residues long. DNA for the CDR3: TGTGCCAGCAGCTTAGCAACGGTTGAAGCTTTCTTT. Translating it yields CASSLATVEAFF.